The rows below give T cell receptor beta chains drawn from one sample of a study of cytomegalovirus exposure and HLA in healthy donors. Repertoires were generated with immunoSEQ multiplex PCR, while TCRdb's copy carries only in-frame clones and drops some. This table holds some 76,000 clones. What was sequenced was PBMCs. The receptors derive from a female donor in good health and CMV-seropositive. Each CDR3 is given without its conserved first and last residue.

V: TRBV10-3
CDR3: AISAGFSTDTQY

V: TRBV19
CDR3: ASSIGLAVLDTQY

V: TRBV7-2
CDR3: ASSYSGGFSYEQY

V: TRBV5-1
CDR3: ASCREDTETQY

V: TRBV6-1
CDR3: ASSGTGGETDTQY

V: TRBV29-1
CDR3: SVLDRENDGYT

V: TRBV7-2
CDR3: ASSFASGRWQETQY

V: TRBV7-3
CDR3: ASSLGTGGGHYGYT

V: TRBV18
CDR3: ASSPGTGGAYEQY

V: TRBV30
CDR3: AWTPDTTYNEQF

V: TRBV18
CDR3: ASSLATANQPQH

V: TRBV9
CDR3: ASSVDLDRDGYT

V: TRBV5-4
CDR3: ASSLAARAEAF

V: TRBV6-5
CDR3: ASVSGGHGYT

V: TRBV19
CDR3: ASSGRTGNTQY

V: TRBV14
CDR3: ASSPGRHTNYGYT

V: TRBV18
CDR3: ASSPPSQGALGYT

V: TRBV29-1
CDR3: SVLSRQDNSEAF

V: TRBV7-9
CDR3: ASSLLQTNTEAF

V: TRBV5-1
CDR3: ASSLGLAGVLEAF

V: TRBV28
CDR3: ASRTDRGLLEPQH

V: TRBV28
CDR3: ASSTGDYGYT

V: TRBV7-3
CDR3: ASSAARGREYTGELF

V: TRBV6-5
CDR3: ASRRTGRNGYT

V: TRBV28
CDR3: ASSLVRRGNTGELF

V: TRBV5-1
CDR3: ASSLFGQLSSYEQY

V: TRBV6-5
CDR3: ASSYRTANTEAF

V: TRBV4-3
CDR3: ASSQGLQKHGYT

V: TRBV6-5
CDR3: ATRSGTYEQY